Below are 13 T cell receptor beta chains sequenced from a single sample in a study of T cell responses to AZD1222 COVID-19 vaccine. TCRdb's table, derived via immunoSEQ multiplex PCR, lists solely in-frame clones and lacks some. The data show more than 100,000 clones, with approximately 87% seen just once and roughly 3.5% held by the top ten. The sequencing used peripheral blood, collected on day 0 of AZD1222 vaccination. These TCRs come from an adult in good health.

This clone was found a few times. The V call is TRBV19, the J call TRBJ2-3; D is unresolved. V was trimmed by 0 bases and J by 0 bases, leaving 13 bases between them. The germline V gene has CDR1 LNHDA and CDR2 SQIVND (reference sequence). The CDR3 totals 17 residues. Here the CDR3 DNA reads TGTGCCAGTAGTATAGATAGCCTAGACTCCAGCACAGATACGCAGTATTTT. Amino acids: CASSIDSLDSSTDTQYF.

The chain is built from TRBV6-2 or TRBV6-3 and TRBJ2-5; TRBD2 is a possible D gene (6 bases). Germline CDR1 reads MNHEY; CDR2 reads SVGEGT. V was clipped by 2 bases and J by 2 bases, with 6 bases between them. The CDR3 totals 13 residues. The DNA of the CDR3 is TGTGCCAGCAGTTACGGGGGGCAAGAGACCCAGTACTTC. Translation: CASSYGGQETQYF.

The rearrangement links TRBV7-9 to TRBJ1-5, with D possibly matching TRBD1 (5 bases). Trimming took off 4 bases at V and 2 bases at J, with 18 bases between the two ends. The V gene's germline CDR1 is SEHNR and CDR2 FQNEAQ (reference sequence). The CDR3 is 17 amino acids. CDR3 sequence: CASSSTAQGYGNQPQHF. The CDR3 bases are TGTGCCAGCAGCTCAACAGCGCAGGGTTATGGCAATCAGCCCCAGCATTTT.

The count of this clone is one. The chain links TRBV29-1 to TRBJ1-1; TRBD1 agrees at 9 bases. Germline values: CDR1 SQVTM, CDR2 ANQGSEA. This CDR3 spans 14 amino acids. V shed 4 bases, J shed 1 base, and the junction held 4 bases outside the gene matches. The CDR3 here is CSVGWTGANTEAFF. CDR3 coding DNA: TGCAGCGTTGGCTGGACAGGGGCGAACACTGAAGCTTTCTTT.

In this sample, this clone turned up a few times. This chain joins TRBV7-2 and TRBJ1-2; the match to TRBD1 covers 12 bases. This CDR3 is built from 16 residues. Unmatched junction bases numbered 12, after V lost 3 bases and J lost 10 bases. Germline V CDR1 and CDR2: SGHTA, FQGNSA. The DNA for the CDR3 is TGTGCCAGCAGCTTTCGGGACAGGGGGCGAGGGAAACACTACACCTTC. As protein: CASSFRDRGRGKHYTF.

CDR3 protein: CASSQGGREPLHF. The CDR3 bases are TGTGCCAGCAGCCAAGGAGGGAGAGAACCCCTCCACTTT. The V gene is TRBV14, the J gene TRBJ1-6; D not certain. The germline CDR1 and CDR2 sequences are SGHDN and FVKESK. The CDR3 contains 13 residues. Trimming removed 1 base from V and 12 bases from J, with 10 bases in between.

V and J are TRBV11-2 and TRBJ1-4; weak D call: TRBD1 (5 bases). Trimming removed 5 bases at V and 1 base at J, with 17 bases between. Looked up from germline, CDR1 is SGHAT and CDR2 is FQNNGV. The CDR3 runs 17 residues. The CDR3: CASSPTPSGRTNEKLFF. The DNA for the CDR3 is TGTGCCAGCAGCCCGACCCCCTCAGGGCGAACTAATGAAAAACTGTTTTTT.

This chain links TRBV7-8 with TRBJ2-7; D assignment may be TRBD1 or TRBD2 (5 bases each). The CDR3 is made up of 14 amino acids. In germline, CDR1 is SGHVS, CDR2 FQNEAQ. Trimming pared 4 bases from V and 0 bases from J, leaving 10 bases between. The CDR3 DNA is TGTGCCAGCAGCTCCCGGGACGGCTCCTACGAGCAGTACTTC. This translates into CASSSRDGSYEQYF.

CDR3 sequence (DNA): TGCAGCGTTGGATCCAGGGTATACGAGCAGTACTTC. Its protein is CSVGSRVYEQYF. The genes are TRBV29-1 and TRBJ2-7; TRBD1 might be the D (5 bases). This CDR3 is built from 12 residues. Germline V gene sequence: CDR1 SQVTM, CDR2 ANQGSEA. V was cut by 4 bases and J by 4 bases, with 11 bases left in between.

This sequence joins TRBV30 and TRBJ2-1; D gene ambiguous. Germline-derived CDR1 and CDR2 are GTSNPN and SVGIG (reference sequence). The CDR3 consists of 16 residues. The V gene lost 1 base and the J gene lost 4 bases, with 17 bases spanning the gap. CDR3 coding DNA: TGTGCCTGGAGTGGCGCCCAAGACCGAACATACAATGAGCAGTTCTTC. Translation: CAWSGAQDRTYNEQFF.

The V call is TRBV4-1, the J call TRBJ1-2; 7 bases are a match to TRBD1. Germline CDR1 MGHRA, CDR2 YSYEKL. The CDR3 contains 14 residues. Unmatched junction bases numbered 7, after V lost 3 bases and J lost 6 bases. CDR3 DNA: TGCGCCAGCAGCCAGTTCGACAGGGATAATGGCTACACCTTC. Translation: CASSQFDRDNGYTF.

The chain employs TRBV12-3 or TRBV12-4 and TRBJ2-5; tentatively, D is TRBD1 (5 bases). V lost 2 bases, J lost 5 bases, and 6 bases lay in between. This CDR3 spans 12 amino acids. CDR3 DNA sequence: TGTGCCAGCAGTTTACCAGGGGAGACCCAGTACTTC. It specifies CASSLPGETQYF.

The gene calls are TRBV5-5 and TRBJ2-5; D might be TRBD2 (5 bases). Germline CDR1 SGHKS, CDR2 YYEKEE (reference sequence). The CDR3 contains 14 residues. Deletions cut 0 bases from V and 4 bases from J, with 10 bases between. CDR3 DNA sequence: TGTGCCAGCAGCTTGGTGAGGGTAGCAGAGACCCAGTACTTC. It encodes CASSLVRVAETQYF.